This TCR beta chain appears in the sequencing data of a study of T-cell memory formation after mild COVID-19. TCRdb reprocessed the 5' RACE reads via MiXCR and lists one record per CDR3 protein. The table lists about 88,000 distinct CDR3 sequences, 20% to 30% of them singletons. The CDR3 is made up of 14 amino acids. Sequencing was carried out using PBMCs or a T cell subset sorted from them (not recorded which). The rearrangement links TRBV21-1 to TRBJ2-7; the table's D call of TRBD1 was not tested on the DNA. TRBV21-1 is shown as a pseudogene. The TCR comes from a man in his late teens or twenties who had mild COVID-19 (a few samples of this study predate the infection). Cell type and time point are not known. The CDR3: CASSDRGDAYEQYV. The CDR3 DNA reads TGTGCCAGCAGCGATAGGGGGGACGCCTACGAGCAGTACGTC.